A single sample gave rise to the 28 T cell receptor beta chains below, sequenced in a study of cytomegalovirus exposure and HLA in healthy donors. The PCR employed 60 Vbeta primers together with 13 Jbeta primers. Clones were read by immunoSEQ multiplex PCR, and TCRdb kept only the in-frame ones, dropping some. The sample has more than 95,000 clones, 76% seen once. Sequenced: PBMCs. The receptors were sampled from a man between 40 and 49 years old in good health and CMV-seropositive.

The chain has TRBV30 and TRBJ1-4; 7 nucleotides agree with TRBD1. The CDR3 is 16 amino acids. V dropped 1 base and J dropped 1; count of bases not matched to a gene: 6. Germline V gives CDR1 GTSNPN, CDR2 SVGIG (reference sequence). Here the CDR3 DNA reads TGTGCCTGGAGTGCGCCCCACAGGGGAACTAATGAAAAACTGTTTTTT. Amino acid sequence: CAWSAPHRGTNEKLFF. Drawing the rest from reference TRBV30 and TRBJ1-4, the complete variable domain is SQTIHQWPATLVQPVGSPLSLECTVEGTSNPNLYWYRQAAGRGLQLLFYSVGIGQISSEVPQNLSASRPQDRQFILSSKKLLLSDSGFYLCAWSAPHRGTNEKLFFGSGTQLSVL.

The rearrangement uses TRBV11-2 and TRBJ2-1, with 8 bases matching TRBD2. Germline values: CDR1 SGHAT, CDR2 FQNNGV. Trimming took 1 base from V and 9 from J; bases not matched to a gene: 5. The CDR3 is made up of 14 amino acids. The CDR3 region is CASSLGAGGGEQFF. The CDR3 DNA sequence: TGTGCCAGCAGCTTAGGGGCGGGAGGTGGTGAGCAGTTCTTC.

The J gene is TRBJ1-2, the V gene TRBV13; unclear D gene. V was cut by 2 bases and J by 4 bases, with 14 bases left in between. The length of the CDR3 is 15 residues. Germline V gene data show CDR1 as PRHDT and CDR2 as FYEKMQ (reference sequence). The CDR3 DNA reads TGTGCCAGCAGCTTAATGGAGGGCTTCAGCTATGGCTACACCTTC. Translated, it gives CASSLMEGFSYGYTF.

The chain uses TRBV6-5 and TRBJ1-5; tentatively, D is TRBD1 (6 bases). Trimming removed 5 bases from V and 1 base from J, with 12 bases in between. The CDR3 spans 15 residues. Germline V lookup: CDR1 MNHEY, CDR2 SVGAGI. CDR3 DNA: TGTGCCAGCAGTCGAGGGGGTAACAGCAATCAGCCCCAGCATTTT. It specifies CASSRGGNSNQPQHF.

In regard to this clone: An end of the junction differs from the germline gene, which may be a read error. The CDR3 region has the DNA TGTGCCACCAGCAGAGGCATAGCAGGGGCCAACGGCCTGACTTTC. This codes for CATSRGIAGANGLTF. The V and J genes are TRBV15 and TRBJ2-6, with D tentatively TRBD1 (6 bases). The CDR3 runs to 15 residues. Germline lookup yields CDR1 LNHNV and CDR2 YYDKDF (reference sequence). Looking up the rest from reference TRBV15 and TRBJ2-6 gives the full variable domain: DAMVIQNPRYQVTQFGKPVTLSCSQTLNHNVMYWYQQKSSQAPKLLFHYYDKDFNNEADTPDNFQSRRPNTSFCFLDIRSPGLGDTAMYLCATSRGIAGANGLTFGAGSRLTVL.

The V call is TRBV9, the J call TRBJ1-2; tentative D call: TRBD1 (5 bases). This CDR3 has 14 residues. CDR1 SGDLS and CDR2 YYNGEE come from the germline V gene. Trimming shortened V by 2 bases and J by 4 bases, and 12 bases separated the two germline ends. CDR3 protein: CASSVEGDVYGYTF. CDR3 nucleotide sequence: TGTGCCAGCAGCGTTGAAGGGGATGTCTATGGCTACACCTTC.

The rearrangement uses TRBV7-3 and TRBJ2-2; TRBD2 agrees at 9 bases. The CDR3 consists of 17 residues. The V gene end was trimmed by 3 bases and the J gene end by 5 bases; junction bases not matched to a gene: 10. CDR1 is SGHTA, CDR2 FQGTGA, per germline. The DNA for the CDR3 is TGTGCCAGCAGCTTTCAACTAGCGGGTGCCGGAACCGGGGAGCTGTTTTTT. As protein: CASSFQLAGAGTGELFF.

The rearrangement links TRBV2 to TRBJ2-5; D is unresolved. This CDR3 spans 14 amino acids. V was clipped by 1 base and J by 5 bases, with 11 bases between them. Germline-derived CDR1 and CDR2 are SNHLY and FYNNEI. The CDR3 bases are TGTGCCAGCAGTGAAGGGCACACCGGGGAGACCCAGTACTTC. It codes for CASSEGHTGETQYF.

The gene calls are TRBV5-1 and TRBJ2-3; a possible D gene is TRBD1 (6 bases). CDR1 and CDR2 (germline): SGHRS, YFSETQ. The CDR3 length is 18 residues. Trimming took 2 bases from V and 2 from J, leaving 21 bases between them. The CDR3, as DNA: TGCGCCAGCAGCTTTCGGCAACGGGACATCCAACACACAGATACGCAGTATTTT. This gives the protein CASSFRQRDIQHTDTQYF.

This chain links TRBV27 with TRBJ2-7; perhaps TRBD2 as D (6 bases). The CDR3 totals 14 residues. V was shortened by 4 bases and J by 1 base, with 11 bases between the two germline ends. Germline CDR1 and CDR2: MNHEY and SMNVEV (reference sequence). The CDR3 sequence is CASSWGLRSYEQYF. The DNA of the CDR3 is TGTGCCAGCAGTTGGGGACTTAGGTCCTACGAGCAGTACTTC.

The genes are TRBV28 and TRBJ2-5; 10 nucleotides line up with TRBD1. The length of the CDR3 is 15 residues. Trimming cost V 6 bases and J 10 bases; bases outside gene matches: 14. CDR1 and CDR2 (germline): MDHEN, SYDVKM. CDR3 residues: CASRTPRDRGGSQYF. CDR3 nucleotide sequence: TGTGCCAGCAGAACCCCAAGGGACAGGGGAGGGAGCCAGTACTTC.

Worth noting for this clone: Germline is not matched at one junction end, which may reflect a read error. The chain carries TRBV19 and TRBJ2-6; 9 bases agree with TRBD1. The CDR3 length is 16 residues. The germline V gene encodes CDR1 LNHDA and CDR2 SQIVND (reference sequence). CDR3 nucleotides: TGTGCCAGTAGCAATGACAGGGGGAAGGGGGCCAACGGCCTGACTTTC. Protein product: CASSNDRGKGANGLTF.

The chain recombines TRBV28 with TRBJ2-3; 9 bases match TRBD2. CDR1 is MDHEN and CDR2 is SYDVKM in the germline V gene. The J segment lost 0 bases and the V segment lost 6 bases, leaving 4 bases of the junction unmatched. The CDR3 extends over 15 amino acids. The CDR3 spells CASRGSGGSTDTQYF. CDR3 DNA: TGTGCCAGCAGGGGAAGCGGGGGGAGCACAGATACGCAGTATTTT.

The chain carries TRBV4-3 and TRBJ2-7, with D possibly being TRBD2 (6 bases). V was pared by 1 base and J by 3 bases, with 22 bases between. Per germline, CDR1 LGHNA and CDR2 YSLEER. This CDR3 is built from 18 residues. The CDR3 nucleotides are TGCGCCAGCAGCCAAGGACCTTTTGAGGGACTGAAGAGCTACGAGCAGTACTTC. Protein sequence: CASSQGPFEGLKSYEQYF.

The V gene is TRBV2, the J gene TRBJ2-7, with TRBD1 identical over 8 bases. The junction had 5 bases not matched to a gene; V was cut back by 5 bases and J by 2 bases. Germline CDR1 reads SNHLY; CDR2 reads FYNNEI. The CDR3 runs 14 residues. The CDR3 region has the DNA TGTGCCAGCAGTCGCGGACAGGGAGCCTACGAGCAGTACTTC. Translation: CASSRGQGAYEQYF.

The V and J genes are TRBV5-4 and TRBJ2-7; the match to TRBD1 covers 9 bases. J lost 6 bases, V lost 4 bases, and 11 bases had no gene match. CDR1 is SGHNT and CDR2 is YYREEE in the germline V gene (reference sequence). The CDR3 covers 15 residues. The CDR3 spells CASSAPGQGGFEQYF. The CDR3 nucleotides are TGTGCCAGCAGCGCCCCGGGACAGGGAGGATTCGAGCAGTACTTC.

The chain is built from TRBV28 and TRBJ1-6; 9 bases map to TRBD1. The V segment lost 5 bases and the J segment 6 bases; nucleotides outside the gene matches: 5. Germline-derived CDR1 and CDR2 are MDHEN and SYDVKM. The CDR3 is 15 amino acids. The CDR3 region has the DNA TGTGCCAGCAGTCCCCGGACAGGGGTTAATTCACCCCTCCACTTT. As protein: CASSPRTGVNSPLHF.

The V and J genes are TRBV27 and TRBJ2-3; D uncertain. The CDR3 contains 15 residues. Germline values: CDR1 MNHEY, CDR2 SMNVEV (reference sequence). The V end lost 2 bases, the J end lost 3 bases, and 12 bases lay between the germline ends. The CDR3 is CASSLLLTRTDTQYF. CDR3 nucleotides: TGTGCCAGCAGTTTACTATTGACCAGGACAGATACGCAGTATTTT.

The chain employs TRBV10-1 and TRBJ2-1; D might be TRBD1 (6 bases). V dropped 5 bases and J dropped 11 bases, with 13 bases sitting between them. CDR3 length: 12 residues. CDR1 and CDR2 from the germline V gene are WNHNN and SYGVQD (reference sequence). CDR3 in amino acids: CASSPPTGKQFF. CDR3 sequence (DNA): TGCGCCAGCAGTCCCCCCACAGGGAAGCAGTTCTTC.

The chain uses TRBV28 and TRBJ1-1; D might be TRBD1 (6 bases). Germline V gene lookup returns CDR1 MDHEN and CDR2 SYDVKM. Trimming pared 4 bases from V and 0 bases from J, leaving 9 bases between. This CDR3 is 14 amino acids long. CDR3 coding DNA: TGTGCCAGCAGTTCCACAGGGTTGAACACTGAAGCTTTCTTT. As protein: CASSSTGLNTEAFF. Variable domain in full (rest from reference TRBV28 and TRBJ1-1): DVKVTQSSRYLVKRTGEKVFLECVQDMDHENMFWYRQDPGLGLRLIYFSYDVKMKEKGDIPEGYSVSREKKERFSLILESASTNQTSMYLCASSSTGLNTEAFFGQGTRLTVV.

DNA for the CDR3: TGCGCCAGCAGCCGAGTGGGACAGAAGAACACTGAAGCTTTCTTT. This encodes CASSRVGQKNTEAFF. The chain recombines TRBV4-1 with TRBJ1-1, with 7 bases fitting TRBD1. CDR1 is MGHRA and CDR2 is YSYEKL in the germline V gene. V lost 4 bases, J lost 1 base, and 6 bases stayed unmatched. The CDR3 has 15 residues.

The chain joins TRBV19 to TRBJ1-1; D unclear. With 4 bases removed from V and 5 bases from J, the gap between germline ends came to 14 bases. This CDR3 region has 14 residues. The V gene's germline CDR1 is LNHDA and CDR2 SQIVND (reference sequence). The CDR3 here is CASSSRSSATEAFF. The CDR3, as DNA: TGTGCCAGTAGTAGCCGCTCGTCCGCGACTGAAGCTTTCTTT.

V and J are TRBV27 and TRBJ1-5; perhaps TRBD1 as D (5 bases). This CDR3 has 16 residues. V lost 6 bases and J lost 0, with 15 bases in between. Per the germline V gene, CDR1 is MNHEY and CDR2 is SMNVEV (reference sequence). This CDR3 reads CASRPSGDYSNQPQHF. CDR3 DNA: TGTGCCAGCAGACCCTCGGGGGATTATAGCAATCAGCCCCAGCATTTT.

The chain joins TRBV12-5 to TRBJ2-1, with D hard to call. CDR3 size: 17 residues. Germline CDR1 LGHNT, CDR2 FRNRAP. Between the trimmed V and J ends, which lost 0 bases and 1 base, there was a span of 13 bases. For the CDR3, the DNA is TGTGCTAGTGGTTTGGTTTTATCCGCCACTTCCTACAATGAGCAGTTCTTC. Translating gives CASGLVLSATSYNEQFF.

As DNA, the CDR3 is TGTGCCAGCAGCCAGGCTCCCTCTGGGGCCAACGTCCTGACTTTC. Translated: CASSQAPSGANVLTF. The chain carries TRBV4-2 and TRBJ2-6; D not certain. Germline assignment: CDR1 LGHNA and CDR2 YNFKEQ. V shed 3 bases and J shed 0 bases, with 6 bases lying between them. The CDR3 runs 15 residues.

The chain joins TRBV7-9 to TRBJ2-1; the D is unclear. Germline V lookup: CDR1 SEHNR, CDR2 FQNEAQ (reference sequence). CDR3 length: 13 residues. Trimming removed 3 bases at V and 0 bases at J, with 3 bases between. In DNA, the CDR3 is TGTGCCAGCAGCTTCCTCTCCTACAATGAGCAGTTCTTC. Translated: CASSFLSYNEQFF.

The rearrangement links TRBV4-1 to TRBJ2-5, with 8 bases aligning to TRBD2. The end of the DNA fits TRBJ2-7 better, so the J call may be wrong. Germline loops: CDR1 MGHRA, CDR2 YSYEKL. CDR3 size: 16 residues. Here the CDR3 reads CASSQDTAGGPYEQYF. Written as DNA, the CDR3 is TGCGCCAGCAGCCAAGATACTGCGGGGGGCCCCTACGAGCAGTACTTC.

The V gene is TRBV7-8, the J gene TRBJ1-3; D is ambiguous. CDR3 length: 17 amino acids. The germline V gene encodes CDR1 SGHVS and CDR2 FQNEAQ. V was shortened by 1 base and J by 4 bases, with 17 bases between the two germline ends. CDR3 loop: CASSLGAPGLGGNTIYF. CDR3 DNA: TGTGCCAGCAGCTTAGGGGCTCCGGGATTGGGAGGAAACACCATATATTTT.